Following are 14 T cell receptor beta chains from one sample sequenced in a study of OX40 agonist ivuxolimab in advanced cancers. To prepare the library, the immunoSEQ multiplex PCR assay was applied. This immuneACCESS table, as held by TCRdb, lists in-frame sequences with V and J called but not all clones. Of the missing ones, under half trace to an unresolved V gene in checked studies; the others have no known cause. The sample data list about 49,000 clones, and roughly nine tenths of these were observed just once. Together, the top ten hold just over 50% of the sample. This material consisted of CD4+ or CD8+ T cells sorted from blood, taken in a trial of the OX40 agonist ivuxolimab. All receptors come from an adult with an advanced solid tumor such as melanoma, head and neck, liver or kidney cancer.

The rearrangement links TRBV6-5 to TRBJ2-3; D gene uncertain. In germline, CDR1 is MNHEY, CDR2 SVGAGI. Trimming shortened V by 5 bases and J by 4 bases, and 4 bases separated the two germline ends. The CDR3 is 11 residues long. The CDR3 spells CASSQADTQYF. DNA of the CDR3: TGTGCCAGCAGTCAGGCAGATACGCAGTATTTT.

V is TRBV7-9 and J is TRBJ2-1; D unresolved. Per the germline V gene, CDR1 is SEHNR and CDR2 is FQNEAQ (reference sequence). The germline V and J ends were trimmed by 5 bases and 10 bases, with 12 bases remaining between them. There are 12 residues in the CDR3. The CDR3 coding sequence is TGTGCCAGCAGCCCTAGTGGCATGGAGCAGTTCTTC. Translated: CASSPSGMEQFF.

CDR3 DNA: TGTGCCAGCAGTTTACCCGACGGAATCTATGGCTACACCTTC. Residues: CASSLPDGIYGYTF. The chain uses TRBV28 and TRBJ1-2, with D uncertain. The CDR3 length is 14 residues. The V and J ends lost 2 bases and 4 bases respectively, with 11 bases between them. Germline assignment: CDR1 MDHEN and CDR2 SYDVKM.

The chain recombines TRBV5-6 with TRBJ1-1; D is undetermined. Germline CDR1 reads SGHDT; CDR2 reads YYEEEE. V lost 4 bases and J 1 base, leaving 11 bases between the germline ends. The CDR3 covers 14 residues. The CDR3 DNA sequence: TGTGCCAGCAGCGACGGACCGCAGAACACTGAAGCTTTCTTT. Protein: CASSDGPQNTEAFF.

The chain is built from TRBV7-2 and TRBJ2-5; a weak D match, TRBD1 (6 bases). The CDR3 is made up of 14 amino acids. Trimming left V 0 bases short and J 5 bases short, with 10 bases between. Germline CDR1 and CDR2: SGHTA and FQGNSA. The CDR3 region is CASSLARGGETQYF. CDR3 DNA sequence: TGTGCCAGCAGCTTAGCCAGGGGCGGCGAGACCCAGTACTTC.

The chain joins TRBV2 to TRBJ2-7, with D tentatively TRBD1 (5 bases). The V and J ends lost 4 bases and 1 base respectively, with 14 bases between them. Germline V lookup: CDR1 SNHLY, CDR2 FYNNEI. This CDR3 is 15 amino acids long. This CDR3 reads CASSARRTTSYEQYF. The CDR3 DNA sequence: TGTGCCAGCAGTGCCCGCCGGACAACTTCCTACGAGCAGTACTTC.

The genes are TRBV28 and TRBJ2-7; possibly TRBD2 for D (6 bases). V shed 6 bases and J shed 1 base, with 7 bases lying between them. The CDR3 sequence is 12 residues long. CDR1 is MDHEN and CDR2 is SYDVKM in the germline V gene. The CDR3 DNA reads TGTGCCAGCAGGGGGACTTCCTACGAGCAGTACTTC. Amino acids: CASRGTSYEQYF.

The chain carries TRBV27 and TRBJ1-1, with D possibly TRBD1 on 6 matching bases. The CDR3 totals 14 residues. With 6 bases removed from V and 1 base from J, the gap between germline ends came to 12 bases. Germline V CDR1 and CDR2: MNHEY, SMNVEV (reference sequence). CDR3 in amino acids: CASSGWGANTEAFF. The CDR3 DNA sequence: TGTGCCAGCAGCGGGTGGGGGGCGAACACTGAAGCTTTCTTT.

This clone was seen a single time. This chain links TRBV4-3 with TRBJ2-2; perhaps TRBD2 as D (6 bases). The length of the CDR3 is 15 residues. Germline V gene lookup returns CDR1 LGHNA and CDR2 YSLEER. The ends were cut back, 1 base at V and 4 bases at J, with 10 bases in the middle. The CDR3 sequence: CASSQVAGFTGELFF. For the CDR3, the DNA is TGCGCCAGCAGCCAAGTTGCGGGGTTCACCGGGGAGCTGTTTTTT.

This chain links TRBV5-1 with TRBJ2-5, with 8 bases that match TRBD2. The V and J ends lost 5 bases and 2 bases, in that order; junction bases with no gene match: 8. The V gene's germline CDR1 is SGHRS and CDR2 YFSETQ. The CDR3 contains 15 residues. CDR3 coding DNA: TGCGCCAGCAGATCCGGACTAGCTCGGCAAGAGACCCAGTACTTC. Protein: CASRSGLARQETQYF.

V gene TRBV2 combines with J gene TRBJ2-2; TRBD1 is a possible D gene (6 bases). V was shortened by 3 bases and J by 0 bases, with 8 bases between the two germline ends. The germline CDR1 and CDR2 sequences are SNHLY and FYNNEI. The CDR3 length is 15 residues. In DNA, the CDR3 is TGTGCCAGCAGTGAGGGGGCCTCGAACACCGGGGAGCTGTTTTTT. Translated, it gives CASSEGASNTGELFF.

The gene calls are TRBV7-5 and TRBJ2-5; TRBD2 was called by the table and not checked on the DNA. TRBV7-5 is marked as a pseudogene. CDR3 length: 16 residues. The CDR3 loop reads CVRSLPLAGFGETQYF. Here the CDR3 DNA reads TGTGTCAGAAGCTTGCCTCTAGCGGGGTTTGGAGAGACCCAGTACTTC.

The chain employs TRBV5-6 and TRBJ1-1, with 8 bases identical to TRBD1. CDR3 length: 18 residues. The V and J ends lost 1 base and 6 bases, in that order; junction bases with no gene match: 17. CDR1 is SGHDT, CDR2 YYEEEE, per germline. CDR3 nucleotides: TGTGCCAGCAGCTTGCTGGGTGACAGGGGAGGGGATATCCCTGAAGCTTTCTTT. Its protein is CASSLLGDRGGDIPEAFF. Using reference TRBV5-6 and TRBJ1-1 for the parts outside the CDR3, the full variable domain is DAGVTQSPTHLIKTRGQQVTLRCSPKSGHDTVSWYQQALGQGPQFIFQYYEEEERQRGNFPDRFSGHQFPNYSSELNVNALLLGDSALYLCASSLLGDRGGDIPEAFFGQGTRLTVV.

The V call is TRBV5-5, the J call TRBJ1-2; no clear D gene. V was cut by 1 base and J by 8 bases, with 15 bases left in between. The CDR3 runs to 14 residues. Per germline, CDR1 SGHKS and CDR2 YYEKEE (reference sequence). This chain's CDR3 is CASSLFSASPGYTF. In DNA form, the CDR3 reads TGTGCCAGCAGCTTGTTCAGTGCCTCCCCGGGCTACACCTTC.